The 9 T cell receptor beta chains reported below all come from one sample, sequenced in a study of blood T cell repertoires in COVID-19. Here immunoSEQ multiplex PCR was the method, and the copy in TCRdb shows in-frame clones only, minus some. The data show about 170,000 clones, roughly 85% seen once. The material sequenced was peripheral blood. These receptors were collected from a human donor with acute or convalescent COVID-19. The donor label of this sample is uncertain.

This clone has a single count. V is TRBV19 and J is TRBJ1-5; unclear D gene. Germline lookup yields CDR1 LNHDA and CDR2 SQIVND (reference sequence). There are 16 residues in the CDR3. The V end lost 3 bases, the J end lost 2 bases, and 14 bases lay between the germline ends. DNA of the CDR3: TGTGCCAGTAGTATGTCGTCCGTGGTAGGCAATCAGCCCCAGCATTTT. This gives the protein CASSMSSVVGNQPQHF.

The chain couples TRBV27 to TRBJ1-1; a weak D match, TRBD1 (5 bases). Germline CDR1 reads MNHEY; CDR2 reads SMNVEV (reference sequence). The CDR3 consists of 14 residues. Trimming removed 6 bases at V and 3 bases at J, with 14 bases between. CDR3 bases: TGTGCCAGCAGCGGCAGGGTAGGCGACACTGAAGCTTTCTTT. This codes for CASSGRVGDTEAFF.

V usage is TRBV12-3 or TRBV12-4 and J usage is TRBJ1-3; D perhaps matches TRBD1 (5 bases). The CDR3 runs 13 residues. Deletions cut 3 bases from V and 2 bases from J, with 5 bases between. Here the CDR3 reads CASSFRAGNTIYF. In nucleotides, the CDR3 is TGTGCCAGCAGTTTCAGGGCTGGAAACACCATATATTTT.

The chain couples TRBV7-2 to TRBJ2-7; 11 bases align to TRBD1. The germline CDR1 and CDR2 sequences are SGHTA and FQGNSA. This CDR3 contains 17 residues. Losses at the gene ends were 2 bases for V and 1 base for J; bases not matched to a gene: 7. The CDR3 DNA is TGTGCCAGCAGCTTATTTGGCGGGACAGGGGGTTCCTACGAGCAGTACTTC. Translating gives CASSLFGGTGGSYEQYF. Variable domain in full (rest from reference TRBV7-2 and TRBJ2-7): GAGVSQSPSNKVTEKGKDVELRCDPISGHTALYWYRQSLGQGLEFLIYFQGNSAPDKSGLPSDRFSAERTGGSVSTLTIQRTQQEDSAVYLCASSLFGGTGGSYEQYFGPGTRLTVT.

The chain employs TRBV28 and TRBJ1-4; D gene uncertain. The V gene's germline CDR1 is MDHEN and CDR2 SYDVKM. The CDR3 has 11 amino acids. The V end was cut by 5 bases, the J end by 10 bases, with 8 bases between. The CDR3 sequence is CASSRRGKLFF. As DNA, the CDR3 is TGTGCCAGCAGTCGCCGCGGAAAACTGTTTTTT.

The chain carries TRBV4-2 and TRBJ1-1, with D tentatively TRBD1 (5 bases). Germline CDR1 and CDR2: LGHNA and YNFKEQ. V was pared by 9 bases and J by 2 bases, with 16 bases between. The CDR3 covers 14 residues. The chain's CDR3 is CASTQDKTNTEAFF. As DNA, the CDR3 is TGTGCCAGTACCCAGGACAAAACTAACACTGAAGCTTTCTTT.

The CDR3 reads CASSVTGATEAFF. CDR3 in DNA: TGTGCCAGCAGTGTGACAGGGGCCACTGAAGCTTTCTTT. The chain uses TRBV9 and TRBJ1-1; TRBD1 matches at 8 bases. The CDR3 is made up of 13 amino acids. The germline V gene encodes CDR1 SGDLS and CDR2 YYNGEE. V shed 5 bases, J shed 4 bases, and the junction held 4 bases outside the gene matches.

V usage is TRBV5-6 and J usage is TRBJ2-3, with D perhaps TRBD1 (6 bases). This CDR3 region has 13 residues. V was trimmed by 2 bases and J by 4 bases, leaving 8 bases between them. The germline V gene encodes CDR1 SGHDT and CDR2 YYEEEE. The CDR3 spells CASSFSGADTQYF. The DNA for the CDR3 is TGTGCCAGCAGCTTCTCAGGGGCAGATACGCAGTATTTT.

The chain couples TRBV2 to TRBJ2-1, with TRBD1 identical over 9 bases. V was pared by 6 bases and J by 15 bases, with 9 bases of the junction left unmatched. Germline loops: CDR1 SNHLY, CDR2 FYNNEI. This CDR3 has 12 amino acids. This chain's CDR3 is CASSHRDRAPFF. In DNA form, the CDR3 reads TGTGCCAGCAGCCACCGGGACAGGGCCCCGTTCTTC.